These 5 T cell receptor beta chains share one sample of origin, sequenced in a study of blood T cell repertoires in COVID-19. Sequencing was performed with immunoSEQ multiplex PCR; in TCRdb, only in-frame clones are kept and a portion is missing. There are about 230,000 clones in the sample; less than 85% occur only once, and around 2.5% lies in the top ten. The sequenced material came from peripheral blood. These receptors came from a woman aged 65 to 85 with active or convalescent COVID-19.

The rearrangement links TRBV7-3 to TRBJ2-3; D not certain. The V and J ends lost 1 base and 4 bases respectively, with 3 bases between them. Germline CDR1 reads SGHTA; CDR2 reads FQGTGA. The CDR3 length is 12 residues. The CDR3 nucleotides read TGTGCCAGCAGCTTAAGGCCAGATACGCAGTATTTT. It specifies CASSLRPDTQYF.

The rearrangement joins TRBV30 to TRBJ2-7; 9 bases match TRBD2. V lost 2 bases and J lost 9; bases outside the gene matches: 14. The germline CDR1 and CDR2 sequences are GTSNPN and SVGIG (reference sequence). This CDR3 comprises 15 residues. DNA of the CDR3: TGTGCCTGGAGTCCTCGGGGGCTAGCGGGAAGGGTGCAGTACTTC. Translation: CAWSPRGLAGRVQYF.

The chain is built from TRBV5-1 and TRBJ2-1; D is unresolved. Germline V gene lookup returns CDR1 SGHRS and CDR2 YFSETQ. The CDR3 has 13 residues. The V gene lost 3 bases and the J gene lost 4 bases, with 8 bases spanning the gap. Here the CDR3 reads CASSSHLYNEQFF. The CDR3 DNA reads as TGCGCCAGCAGCTCCCACTTGTACAATGAGCAGTTCTTC. The entire variable domain, with the rest obtained from reference TRBV5-1 and TRBJ2-1, is as follows: KAGVTQTPRYLIKTRGQQVTLSCSPISGHRSVSWYQQTPGQGLQFLFEYFSETQRNKGNFPGRFSGRQFSNSRSEMNVSTLELGDSALYLCASSSHLYNEQFFGPGTRLTVL.

The chain has TRBV5-8 and TRBJ2-3; 8 bases line up with TRBD2. The CDR3 is 16 residues long. CDR1 is SGHTS, CDR2 YDEGEE, per germline. Unmatched junction bases numbered 11, after V lost 4 bases and J lost 4 bases. The CDR3: CASSLGGAGGADTQYF. In nucleotides, the CDR3 is TGTGCCAGCAGCCTCGGGGGGGCCGGCGGGGCAGATACGCAGTATTTT.

The chain uses TRBV27 and TRBJ2-7; TRBD1 matches at 7 bases. Losses at the gene ends were 5 bases for V and 7 bases for J; bases not matched to a gene: 8. Germline-derived CDR1 and CDR2 are MNHEY and SMNVEV (reference sequence). This CDR3 is built from 13 residues. CDR3 loop: CASSPSTGREQYF. The CDR3 nucleotides read TGTGCCAGCAGTCCCTCGACAGGGCGGGAGCAGTACTTC.